Below, one T cell receptor (beta chain) is given with its context. Repertoires were generated with immunoSEQ multiplex PCR, while TCRdb's copy carries only in-frame clones and drops some. The sample has 150,000 or so clones; about four fifths are singletons. The source of the sample is a study of blood T cell repertoires in COVID-19. Trimming took off 5 bases at V and 9 bases at J, with 14 bases between the two ends. The germline gives CDR1 SGHTA, CDR2 FQGNSA. The CDR3 covers 13 residues. The sample was peripheral blood. The rearrangement uses TRBV7-2 and TRBJ2-1, with D tentatively TRBD2 (6 bases). The sequence came from a human donor in a cohort sampled during active COVID-19. The CDR3, as DNA: TGTGCCAGCAGCCCCCCCTCTAGCGTTGAGCAGTTCTTC. Protein product: CASSPPSSVEQFF.